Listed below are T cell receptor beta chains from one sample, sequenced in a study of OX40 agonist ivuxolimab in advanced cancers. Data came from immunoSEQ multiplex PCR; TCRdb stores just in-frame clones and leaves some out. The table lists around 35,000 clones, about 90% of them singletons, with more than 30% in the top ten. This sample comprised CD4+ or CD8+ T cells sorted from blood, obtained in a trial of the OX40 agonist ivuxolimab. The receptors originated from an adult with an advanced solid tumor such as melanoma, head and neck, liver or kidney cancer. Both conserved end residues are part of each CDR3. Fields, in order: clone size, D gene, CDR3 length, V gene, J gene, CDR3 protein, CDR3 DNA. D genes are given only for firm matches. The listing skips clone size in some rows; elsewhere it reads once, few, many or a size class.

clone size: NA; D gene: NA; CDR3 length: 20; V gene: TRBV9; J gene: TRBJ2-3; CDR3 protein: CASSVPTQREGGHGSDTQYF; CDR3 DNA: TGTGCCAGCAGCGTACCCACTCAACGCGAGGGGGGCCACGGGTCAGATACGCAGTATTTT
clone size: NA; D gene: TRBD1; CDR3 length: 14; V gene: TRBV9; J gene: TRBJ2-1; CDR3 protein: CASSVVTGENEQFF; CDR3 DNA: TGTGCCAGCAGCGTAGTGACAGGGGAGAATGAGCAGTTCTTC
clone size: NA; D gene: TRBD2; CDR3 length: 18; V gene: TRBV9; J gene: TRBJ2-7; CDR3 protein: CASSGGDGLAGFSYEQYF; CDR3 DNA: TGTGCCAGCAGCGGAGGAGACGGACTAGCGGGGTTTTCCTACGAGCAGTACTTC
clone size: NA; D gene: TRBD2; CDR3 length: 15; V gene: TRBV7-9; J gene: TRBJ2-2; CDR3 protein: CASSLLAGAHGELFF; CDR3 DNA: TGTGCCAGCAGCTTATTAGCGGGAGCGCACGGGGAGCTGTTTTTT
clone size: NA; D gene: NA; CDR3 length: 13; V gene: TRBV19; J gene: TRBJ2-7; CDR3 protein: CASSISLNYEQYF; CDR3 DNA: TGTGCCAGTAGTATATCTTTGAACTACGAGCAGTACTTC
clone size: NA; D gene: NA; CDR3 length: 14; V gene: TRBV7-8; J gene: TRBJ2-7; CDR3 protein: CASSLPPSDYEQYF; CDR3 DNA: TGTGCCAGCAGCCTTCCTCCTAGCGACTACGAGCAGTACTTC
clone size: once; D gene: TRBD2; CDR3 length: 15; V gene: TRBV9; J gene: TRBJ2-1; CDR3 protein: CASSVMSGSLNEQFF; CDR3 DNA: TGTGCCAGCAGCGTAATGAGCGGGAGTCTGAATGAGCAGTTCTTC
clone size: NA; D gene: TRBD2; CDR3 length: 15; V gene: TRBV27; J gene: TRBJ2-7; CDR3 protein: CASSLLAGGRHEQYF; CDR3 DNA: TGTGCCAGCAGTTTGCTAGCGGGAGGGCGGCACGAGCAGTACTTC
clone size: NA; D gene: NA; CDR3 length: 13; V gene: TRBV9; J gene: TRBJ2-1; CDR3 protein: CASNPQGSTEQFF; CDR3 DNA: TGTGCCAGCAACCCACAGGGCTCCACTGAGCAGTTCTTC
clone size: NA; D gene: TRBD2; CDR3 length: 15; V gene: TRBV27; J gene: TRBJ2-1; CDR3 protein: CASSKLAGALNEQFF; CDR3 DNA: TGTGCCAGCAGCAAACTAGCGGGAGCCTTAAATGAGCAGTTCTTC
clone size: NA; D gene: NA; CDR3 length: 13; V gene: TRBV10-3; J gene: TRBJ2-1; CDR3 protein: CATLSSELNEQFF; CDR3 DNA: TGTGCCACCCTTTCTAGCGAACTCAATGAGCAGTTCTTC
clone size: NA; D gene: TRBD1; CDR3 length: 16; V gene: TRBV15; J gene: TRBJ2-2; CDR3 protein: CATSREWGQGAGELFF; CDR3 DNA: TGTGCCACCAGCAGAGAGTGGGGACAGGGCGCCGGGGAGCTGTTTTTT
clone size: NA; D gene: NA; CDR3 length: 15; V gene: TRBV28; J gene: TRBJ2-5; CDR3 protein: CASSPQETGQETQYF; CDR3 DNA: TGTGCCAGCAGTCCCCAAGAGACAGGACAAGAGACCCAGTACTTC
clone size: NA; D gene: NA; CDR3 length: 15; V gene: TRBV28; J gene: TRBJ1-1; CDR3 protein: CASSFGASGVTEAFF; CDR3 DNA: TGTGCCAGCAGTTTTGGGGCATCAGGGGTCACTGAAGCTTTCTTT
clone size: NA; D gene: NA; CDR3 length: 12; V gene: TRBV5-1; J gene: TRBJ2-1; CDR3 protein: CASSLTNDEQFF; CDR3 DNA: TGCGCCAGCAGCTTGACTAACGATGAGCAGTTCTTC
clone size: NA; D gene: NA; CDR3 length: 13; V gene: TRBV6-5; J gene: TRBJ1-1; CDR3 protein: CASSLDGNTEAFF; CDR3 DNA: TGTGCCAGCAGCTTGGACGGAAACACTGAAGCTTTCTTT
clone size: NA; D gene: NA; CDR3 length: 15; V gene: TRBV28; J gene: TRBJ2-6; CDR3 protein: CASSLGLSGANVLTF; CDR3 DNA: TGTGCCAGCAGTTTGGGGCTCTCTGGGGCCAACGTCCTGACTTTC
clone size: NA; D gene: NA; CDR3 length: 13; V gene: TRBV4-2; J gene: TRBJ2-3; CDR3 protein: CASSPPVTDTQYF; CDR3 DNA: TGTGCCAGCAGCCCCCCTGTGACAGATACGCAGTATTTT
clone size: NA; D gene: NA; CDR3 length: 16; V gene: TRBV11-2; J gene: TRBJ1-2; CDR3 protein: CASSSYPSRAPYGYTF; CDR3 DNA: TGTGCCAGCAGCTCATATCCATCCAGGGCCCCTTATGGCTACACCTTC
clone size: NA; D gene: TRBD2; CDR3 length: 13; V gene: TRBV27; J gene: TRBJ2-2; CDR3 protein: CASSPGRLAELFF; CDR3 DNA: TGTGCCAGCAGTCCCGGGAGGCTCGCGGAGCTGTTTTTT
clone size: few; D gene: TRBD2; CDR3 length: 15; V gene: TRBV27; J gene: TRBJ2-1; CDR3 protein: CASSLVTSGRNEQFF; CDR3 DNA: TGTGCCAGCAGTTTGGTTACTAGCGGGAGGAATGAGCAGTTCTTC
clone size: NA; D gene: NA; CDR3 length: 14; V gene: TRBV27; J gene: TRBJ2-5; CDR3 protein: CASSPHRAQETQYF; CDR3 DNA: TGTGCCAGCAGTCCCCACAGGGCACAAGAGACCCAGTACTTC
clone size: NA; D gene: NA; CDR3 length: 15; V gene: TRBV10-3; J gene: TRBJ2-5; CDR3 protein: CAISESQDGEETQYF; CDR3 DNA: TGTGCCATCAGTGAGTCGCAGGACGGAGAAGAGACCCAGTACTTC
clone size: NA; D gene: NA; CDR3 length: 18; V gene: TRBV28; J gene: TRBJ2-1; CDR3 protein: CASSFPSLLPRGGGEQFF; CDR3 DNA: TGTGCCAGCAGTTTTCCCTCCCTGCTCCCCAGGGGGGGAGGGGAGCAGTTCTTC
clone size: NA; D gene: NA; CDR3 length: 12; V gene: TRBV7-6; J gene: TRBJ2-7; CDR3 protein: CASSDQGHEQYF; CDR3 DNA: TGTGCCAGCAGCGACCAGGGGCACGAGCAGTACTTC
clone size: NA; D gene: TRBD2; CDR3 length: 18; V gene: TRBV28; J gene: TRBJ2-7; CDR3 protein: CASSLFFSSGFSSYEQYF; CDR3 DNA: TGTGCCAGCAGCCTCTTTTTTTCTAGCGGATTCAGCTCCTACGAGCAGTACTTC
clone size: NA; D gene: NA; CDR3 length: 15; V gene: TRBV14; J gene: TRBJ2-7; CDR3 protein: CASSPRSSGIYEQYF; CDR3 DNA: TGTGCCAGCAGCCCCCGTAGTAGCGGAATTTACGAGCAGTACTTC
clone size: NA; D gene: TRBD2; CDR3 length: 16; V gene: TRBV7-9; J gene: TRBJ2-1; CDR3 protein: CASRASSGRSYNEQFF; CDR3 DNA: TGTGCCAGCAGAGCCTCTAGCGGTCGCTCCTACAATGAGCAGTTCTTC
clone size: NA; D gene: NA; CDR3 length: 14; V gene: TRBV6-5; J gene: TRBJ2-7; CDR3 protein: CASSDVGDYYEQYF; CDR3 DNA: TGTGCCAGCAGTGATGTTGGAGACTACTACGAGCAGTACTTC
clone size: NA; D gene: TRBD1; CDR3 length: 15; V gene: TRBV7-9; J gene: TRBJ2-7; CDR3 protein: CASSWGQGQGYEQYF; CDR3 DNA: TGTGCCAGCAGCTGGGGACAGGGGCAGGGGTACGAGCAGTACTTC
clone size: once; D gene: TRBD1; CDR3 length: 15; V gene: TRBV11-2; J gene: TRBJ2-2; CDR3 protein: CASSAPGQGLGELFF; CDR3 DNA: TGTGCCAGCAGCGCTCCGGGACAGGGTCTCGGGGAGCTGTTTTTT
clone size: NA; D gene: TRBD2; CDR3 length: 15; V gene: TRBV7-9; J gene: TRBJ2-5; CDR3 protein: CASSFSGGAGETQYF; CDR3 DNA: TGTGCCAGCAGCTTTTCCGGGGGAGCGGGGGAGACCCAGTACTTC
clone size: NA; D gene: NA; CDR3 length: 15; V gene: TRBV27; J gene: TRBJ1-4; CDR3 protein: CASRGGGQQWEKLFF; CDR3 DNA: TGTGCCAGCCGGGGAGGGGGGCAACAATGGGAAAAACTGTTTTTT
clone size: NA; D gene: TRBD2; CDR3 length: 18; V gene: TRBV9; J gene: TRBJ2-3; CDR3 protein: CASSGGPAGGKSTDTQYF; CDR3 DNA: TGTGCCAGCAGCGGGGGGCCAGCGGGAGGTAAGAGCACAGATACGCAGTATTTT
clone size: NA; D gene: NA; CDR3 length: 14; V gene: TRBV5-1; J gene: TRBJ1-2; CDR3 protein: CASSLARNNYGYTF; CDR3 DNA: TGCGCCAGCAGCTTGGCCAGAAACAACTATGGCTACACCTTC
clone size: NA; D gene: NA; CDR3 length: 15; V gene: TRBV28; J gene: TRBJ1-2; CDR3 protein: CASSPPAFVNYGYTF; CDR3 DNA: TGTGCCAGCAGCCCCCCGGCCTTCGTTAACTATGGCTACACCTTC
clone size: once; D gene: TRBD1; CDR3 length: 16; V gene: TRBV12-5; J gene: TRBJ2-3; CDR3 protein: CASGSTGASVGDTQYF; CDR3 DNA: TGTGCTAGTGGTTCGACAGGGGCATCAGTAGGAGATACGCAGTATTTT
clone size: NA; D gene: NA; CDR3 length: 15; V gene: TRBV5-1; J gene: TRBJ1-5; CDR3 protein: CASRPGLGGNQPQHF; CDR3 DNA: TGCGCCAGCAGGCCAGGGTTGGGTGGCAATCAGCCCCAGCATTTT
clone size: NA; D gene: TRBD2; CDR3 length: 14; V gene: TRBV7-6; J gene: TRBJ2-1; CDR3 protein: CASSFPSGSNEQFF; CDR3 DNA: TGTGCCAGCAGCTTTCCTAGCGGGAGCAATGAGCAGTTCTTC
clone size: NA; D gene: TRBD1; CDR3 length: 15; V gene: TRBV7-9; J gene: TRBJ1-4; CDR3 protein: CASSGVGRGNEKLFF; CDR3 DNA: TGTGCCAGCAGCGGGGTTGGCAGGGGGAATGAAAAACTGTTTTTT
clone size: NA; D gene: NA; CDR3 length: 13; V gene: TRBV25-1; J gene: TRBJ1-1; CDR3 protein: CATKPGGVFEAFF; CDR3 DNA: TGTGCCACCAAGCCTGGGGGCGTGTTTGAAGCTTTCTTT
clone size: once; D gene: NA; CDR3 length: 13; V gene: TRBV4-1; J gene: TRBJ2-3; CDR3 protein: CASSRGPTDTQYF; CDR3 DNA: TGCGCCAGCAGCCGGGGGCCTACAGATACGCAGTATTTT
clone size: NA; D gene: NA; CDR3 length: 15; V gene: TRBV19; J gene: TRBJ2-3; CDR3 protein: CASNPEGYRTDTQYF; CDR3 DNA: TGTGCCAGTAACCCGGAGGGGTATCGCACAGATACGCAGTATTTT
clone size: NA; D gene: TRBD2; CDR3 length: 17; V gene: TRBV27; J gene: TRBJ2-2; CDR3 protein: CASSLASAGGRTGELFF; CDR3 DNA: TGTGCCAGCAGCCTGGCGTCAGCGGGAGGTAGGACCGGGGAGCTGTTTTTT
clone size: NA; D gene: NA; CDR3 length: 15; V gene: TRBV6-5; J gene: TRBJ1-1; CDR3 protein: CASTPGSTISREAFF; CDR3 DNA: TGTGCCAGCACCCCGGGGAGTACGATCTCTAGAGAAGCTTTCTTT
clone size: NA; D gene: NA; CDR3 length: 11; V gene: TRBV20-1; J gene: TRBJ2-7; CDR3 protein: CSASSLKEEYF; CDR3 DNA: TGCAGTGCTTCTTCCTTGAAGGAGGAGTACTTC
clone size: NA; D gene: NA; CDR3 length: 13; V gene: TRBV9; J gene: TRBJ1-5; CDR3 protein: CASSVGTEQPQHF; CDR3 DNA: TGTGCCAGCAGCGTAGGGACGGAACAGCCCCAGCATTTT
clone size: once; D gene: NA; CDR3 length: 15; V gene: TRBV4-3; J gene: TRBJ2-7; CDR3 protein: CASSQDHLGSYEQYF; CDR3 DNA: TGCGCCAGCAGCCAAGATCACCTGGGAAGCTACGAGCAGTACTTC
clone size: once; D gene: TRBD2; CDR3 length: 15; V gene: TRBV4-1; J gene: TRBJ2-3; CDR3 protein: CASSPLAGGADTQYF; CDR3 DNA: TGCGCCAGCAGCCCACTAGCGGGGGGGGCAGATACGCAGTATTTT
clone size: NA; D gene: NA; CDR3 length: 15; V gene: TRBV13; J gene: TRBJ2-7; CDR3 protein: CASSLRDRGVLEQYF; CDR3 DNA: TGTGCCAGCAGCCTCCGGGACCGGGGAGTTTTGGAGCAGTACTTC
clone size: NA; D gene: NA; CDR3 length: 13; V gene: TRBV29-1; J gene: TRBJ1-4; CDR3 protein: CSVDGGSNEKLFF; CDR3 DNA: TGCAGCGTTGACGGCGGATCTAATGAAAAACTGTTTTTT
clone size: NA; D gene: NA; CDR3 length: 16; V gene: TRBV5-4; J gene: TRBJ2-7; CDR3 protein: CASSLGVGEGSYEQYF; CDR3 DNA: TGTGCCAGCAGCTTGGGGGTTGGGGAAGGGTCCTACGAGCAGTACTTC
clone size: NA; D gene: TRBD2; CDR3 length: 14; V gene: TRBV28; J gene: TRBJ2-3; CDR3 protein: CASVSGRGTDTQYF; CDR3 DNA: TGTGCCAGCGTTAGCGGGAGAGGCACAGATACGCAGTATTTT
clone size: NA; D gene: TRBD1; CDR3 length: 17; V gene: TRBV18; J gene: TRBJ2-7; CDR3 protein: CASSLRPFEGGYYEQYF; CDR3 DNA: TGTGCCAGCTCACTCCGGCCGTTCGAAGGGGGCTACTACGAGCAGTACTTC
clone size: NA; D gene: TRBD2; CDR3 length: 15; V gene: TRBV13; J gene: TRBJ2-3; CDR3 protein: CASSTGLAGKDTQYF; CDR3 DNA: TGTGCCAGCAGCACCGGACTAGCGGGAAAAGATACGCAGTATTTT
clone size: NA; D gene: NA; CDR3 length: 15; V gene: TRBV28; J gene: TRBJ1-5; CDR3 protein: CASSFLSETNQPQHF; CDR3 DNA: TGTGCCAGCAGTTTTCTCTCCGAAACAAATCAGCCCCAGCATTTT
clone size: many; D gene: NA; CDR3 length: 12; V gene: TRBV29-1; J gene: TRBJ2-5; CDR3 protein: CSVRGSQETQYF; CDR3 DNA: TGCAGCGTTAGGGGTTCACAAGAGACCCAGTACTTC